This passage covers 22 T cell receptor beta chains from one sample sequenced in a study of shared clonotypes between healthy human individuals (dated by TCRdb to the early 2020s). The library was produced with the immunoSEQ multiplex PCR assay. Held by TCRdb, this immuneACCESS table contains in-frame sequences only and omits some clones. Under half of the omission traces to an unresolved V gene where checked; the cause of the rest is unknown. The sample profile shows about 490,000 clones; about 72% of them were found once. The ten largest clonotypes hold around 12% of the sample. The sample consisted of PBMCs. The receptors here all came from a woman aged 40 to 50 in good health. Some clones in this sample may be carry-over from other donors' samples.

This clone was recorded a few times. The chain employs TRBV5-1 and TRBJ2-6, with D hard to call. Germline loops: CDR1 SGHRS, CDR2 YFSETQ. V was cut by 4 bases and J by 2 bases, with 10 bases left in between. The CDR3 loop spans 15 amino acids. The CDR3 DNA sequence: TGCGCCAGCAGCCCCACAGCTGCTGGGGCCAACGTCCTGACTTTC. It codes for CASSPTAAGANVLTF.

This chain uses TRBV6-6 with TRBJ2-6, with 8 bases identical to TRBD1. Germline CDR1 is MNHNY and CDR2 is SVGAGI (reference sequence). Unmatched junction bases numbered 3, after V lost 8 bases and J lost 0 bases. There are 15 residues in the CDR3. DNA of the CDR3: TGTGCCAGCGGACAGGGACACTCTGGGGCCAACGTCCTGACTTTC. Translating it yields CASGQGHSGANVLTF.

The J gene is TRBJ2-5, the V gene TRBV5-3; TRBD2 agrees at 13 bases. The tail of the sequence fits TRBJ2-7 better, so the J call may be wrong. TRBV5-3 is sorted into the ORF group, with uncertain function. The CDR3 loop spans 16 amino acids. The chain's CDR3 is CARSLTSGRASYEQYF. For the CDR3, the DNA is TGTGCCAGAAGCTTGACTAGCGGGAGGGCTTCCTACGAGCAGTACTTC.

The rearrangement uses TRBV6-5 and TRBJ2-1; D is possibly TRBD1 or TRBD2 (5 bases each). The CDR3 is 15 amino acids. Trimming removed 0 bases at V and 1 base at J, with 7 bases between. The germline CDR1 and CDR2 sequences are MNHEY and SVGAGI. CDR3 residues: CASSYSWGSYNEQFF. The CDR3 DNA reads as TGTGCCAGCAGTTACTCGTGGGGGTCCTACAATGAGCAGTTCTTC.

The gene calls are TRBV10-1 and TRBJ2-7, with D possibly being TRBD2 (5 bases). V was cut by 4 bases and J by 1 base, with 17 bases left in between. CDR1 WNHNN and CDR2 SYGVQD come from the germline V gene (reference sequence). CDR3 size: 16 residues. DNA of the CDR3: TGCGCCAGCAGTGCCTCGGGAACCCGAGGGTCCTACGAGCAGTACTTC. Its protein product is CASSASGTRGSYEQYF.

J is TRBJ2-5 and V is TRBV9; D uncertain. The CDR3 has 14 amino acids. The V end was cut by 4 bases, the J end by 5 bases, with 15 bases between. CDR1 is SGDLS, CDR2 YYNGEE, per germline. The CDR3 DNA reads TGTGCCAGCAGCATAGGGCTGGCCGGGGAGACCCAGTACTTC. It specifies CASSIGLAGETQYF.

The CDR3 nucleotides are TGTGCCAGCAGCCCCGGCCTCTCTCGCGAGCAGTACTTC. Translated, it gives CASSPGLSREQYF. V usage is TRBV14 and J usage is TRBJ2-7, with no clear D. V lost 4 bases to trimming and J lost 6 bases, with 13 bases between them. Germline V lookup: CDR1 SGHDN, CDR2 FVKESK. The length of the CDR3 is 13 residues.

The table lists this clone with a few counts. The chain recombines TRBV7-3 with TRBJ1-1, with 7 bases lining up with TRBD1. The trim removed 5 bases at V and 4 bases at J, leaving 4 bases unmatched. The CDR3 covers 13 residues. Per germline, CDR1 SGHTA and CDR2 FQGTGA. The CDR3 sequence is CASSGQAATEAFF. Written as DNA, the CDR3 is TGTGCCAGCAGCGGACAGGCCGCCACTGAAGCTTTCTTT.

The CDR3: CASSLEGRGNQPQHF. CDR3 bases: TGCGCCAGCAGCTTAGAAGGGAGAGGCAATCAGCCCCAGCATTTT. The chain joins TRBV5-1 to TRBJ1-5, with no clear D. Per germline, CDR1 SGHRS and CDR2 YFSETQ. This CDR3 spans 15 amino acids. V shed 2 bases and J shed 2 bases, with 11 bases lying between them.

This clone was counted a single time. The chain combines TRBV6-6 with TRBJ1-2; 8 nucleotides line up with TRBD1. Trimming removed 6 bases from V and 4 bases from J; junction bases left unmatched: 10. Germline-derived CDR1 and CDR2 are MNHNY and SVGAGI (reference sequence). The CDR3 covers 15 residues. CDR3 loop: CASRGGTGGGYGYTF. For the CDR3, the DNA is TGTGCCAGCAGGGGCGGGACAGGAGGGGGCTATGGCTACACCTTC.

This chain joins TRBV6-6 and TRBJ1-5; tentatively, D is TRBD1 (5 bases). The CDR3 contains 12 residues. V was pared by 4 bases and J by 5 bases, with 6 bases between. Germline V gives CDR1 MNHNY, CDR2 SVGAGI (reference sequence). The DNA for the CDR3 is TGTGCCAGCAGTTGGGGGGATCAGCCCCAGCATTTT. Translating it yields CASSWGDQPQHF.

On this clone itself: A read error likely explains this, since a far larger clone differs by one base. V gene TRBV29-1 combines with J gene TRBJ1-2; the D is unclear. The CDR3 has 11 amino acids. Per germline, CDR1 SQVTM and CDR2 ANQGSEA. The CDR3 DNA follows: TGCAGCGAGTCCTCAAACTATGACTACACCTTC. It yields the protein CSESSNYDYTF.

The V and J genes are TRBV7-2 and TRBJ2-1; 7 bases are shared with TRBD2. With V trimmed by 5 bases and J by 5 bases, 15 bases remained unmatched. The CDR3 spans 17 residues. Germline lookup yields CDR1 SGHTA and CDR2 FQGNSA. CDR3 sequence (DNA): TGTGCCAGCAGCCCTAGATTCGGGAGGCTAGCCCACAATGAGCAGTTCTTC. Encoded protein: CASSPRFGRLAHNEQFF.

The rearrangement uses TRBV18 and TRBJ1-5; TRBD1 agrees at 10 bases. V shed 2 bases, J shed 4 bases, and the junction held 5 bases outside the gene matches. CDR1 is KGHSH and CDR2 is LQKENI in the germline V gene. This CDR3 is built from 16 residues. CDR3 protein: CASSPRPGQGNQPQHF. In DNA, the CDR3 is TGTGCCAGCTCACCAAGGCCGGGACAGGGGAATCAGCCCCAGCATTTT.

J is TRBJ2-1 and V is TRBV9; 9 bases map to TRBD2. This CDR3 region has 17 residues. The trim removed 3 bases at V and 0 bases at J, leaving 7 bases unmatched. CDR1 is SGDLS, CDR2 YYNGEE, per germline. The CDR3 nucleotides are TGTGCCAGCAGCGAACGACTAGCGGCGAGCTCCTACAATGAGCAGTTCTTC. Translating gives CASSERLAASSYNEQFF.

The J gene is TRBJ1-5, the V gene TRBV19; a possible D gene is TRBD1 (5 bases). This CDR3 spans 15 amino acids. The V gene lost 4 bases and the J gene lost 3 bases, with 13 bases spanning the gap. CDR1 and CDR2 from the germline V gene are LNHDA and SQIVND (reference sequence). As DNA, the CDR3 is TGTGCCAGTAGTACCTCGGGACTGAACAATCAGCCCCAGCATTTT. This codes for CASSTSGLNNQPQHF. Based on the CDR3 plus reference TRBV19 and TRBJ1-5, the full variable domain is DGGITQSPKYLFRKEGQNVTLSCEQNLNHDAMYWYRQDPGQGLRLIYYSQIVNDFQKGDIAEGYSVSREKKESFPLTVTSAQKNPTAFYLCASSTSGLNNQPQHFGDGTRLSIL.

The CDR3 region is CASSPGTGDSPLHF. Written as DNA, the CDR3 is TGTGCCAGCTCACCCGGGACAGGGGATTCACCCCTCCACTTT. The chain has TRBV18 and TRBJ1-6, with TRBD1 matching over 10 bases. CDR3 length: 14 amino acids. Per the germline V gene, CDR1 is KGHSH and CDR2 is LQKENI. The J segment lost 8 bases and the V segment lost 3 bases, leaving 1 base of the junction unmatched.

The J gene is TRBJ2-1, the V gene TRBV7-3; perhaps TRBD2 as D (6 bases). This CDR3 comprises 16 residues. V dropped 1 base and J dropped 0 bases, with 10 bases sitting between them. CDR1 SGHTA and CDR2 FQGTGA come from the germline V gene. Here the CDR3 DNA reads TGTGCCAGCAGCTTAAGGGCCGGGAGCTCCTACAATGAGCAGTTCTTC. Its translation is CASSLRAGSSYNEQFF.

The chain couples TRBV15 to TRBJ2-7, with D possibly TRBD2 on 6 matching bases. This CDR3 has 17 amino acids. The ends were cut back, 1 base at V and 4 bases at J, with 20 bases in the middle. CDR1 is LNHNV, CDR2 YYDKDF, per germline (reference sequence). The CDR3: CATSRAAAGTARYEQYF. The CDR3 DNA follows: TGTGCCACCAGCAGAGCCGCCGCCGGGACTGCCCGGTACGAGCAGTACTTC. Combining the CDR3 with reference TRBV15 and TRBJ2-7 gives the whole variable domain DAMVIQNPRYQVTQFGKPVTLSCSQTLNHNVMYWYQQKSSQAPKLLFHYYDKDFNNEADTPDNFQSRRPNTSFCFLDIRSPGLGDTAMYLCATSRAAAGTARYEQYFGPGTRLTVT.

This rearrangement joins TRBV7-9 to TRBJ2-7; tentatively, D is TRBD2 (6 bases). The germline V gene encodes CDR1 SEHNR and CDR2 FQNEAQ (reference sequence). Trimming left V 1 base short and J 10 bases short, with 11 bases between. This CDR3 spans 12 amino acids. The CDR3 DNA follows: TGTGCCAGCAGCTTAGACTCCGGGACTCAGTACTTC. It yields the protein CASSLDSGTQYF.

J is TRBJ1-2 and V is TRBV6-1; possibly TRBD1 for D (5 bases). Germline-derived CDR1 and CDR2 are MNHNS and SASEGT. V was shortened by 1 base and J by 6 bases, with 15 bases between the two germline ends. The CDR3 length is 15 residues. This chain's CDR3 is CASSEDPRDPDGYTF. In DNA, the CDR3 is TGTGCCAGCAGTGAAGACCCCCGGGACCCGGATGGCTACACCTTC.

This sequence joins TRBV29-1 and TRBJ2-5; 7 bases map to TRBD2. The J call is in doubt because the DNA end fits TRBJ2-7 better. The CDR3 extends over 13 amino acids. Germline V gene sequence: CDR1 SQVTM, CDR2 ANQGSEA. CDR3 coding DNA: TGCAGCGTTACCCGCTGGGGGGGTTCCGAGCAGTACTTC. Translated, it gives CSVTRWGGSEQYF.